This TCR beta chain emerged from a study of OX40 agonist ivuxolimab in advanced cancers. Overall study context: Intravenous ivuxolimab was administered to patients every 2 weeks at 0.01 to 10 mg/kg. Mean age approximately 55 years, range about 20 to 79; roughly 82% male. Partial responses occurred in Three dose-escalation patients, one with hepatocellular carcinoma and two with cutaneous melanoma.

The V gene's germline CDR1 is MNHEY and CDR2 SVGAGI. The V end was cut by 6 bases, the J end by 3 bases, with 14 bases between. The CDR3 consists of 14 residues. The data were produced by immunoSEQ multiplex PCR, yet TCRdb's version contains in-frame clones alone and is incomplete. The data hold about 44,000 clones, with 70% to 90% observed a single time. The chain is built from TRBV6-5 and TRBJ1-1; D uncertain. The material was CD4+ or CD8+ T cells sorted from blood, obtained in a trial of the OX40 agonist ivuxolimab. The source of this sequence is an adult with an advanced solid tumor such as melanoma, head and neck, liver or kidney cancer. CDR3 residues: CASSPPYGDTEAFF. The CDR3 nucleotides are TGTGCCAGCAGCCCCCCGTACGGGGACACTGAAGCTTTCTTT.